This T cell receptor beta chain was captured in a study of T-cell reconstitution after alpha-beta-depleted transplantation in children. The study's findings and limits: Reports say that about two months after transplant, the alpha-beta T cells came out of several hundred graft clones that had expanded.

TCRbeta library construction was performed incorporating unique molecular identifiers. From the PCR reads, TCRdb called clonotypes with MiXCR, one entry per CDR3 protein. Of under 400,000 distinct CDR3 sequences in the sample, around 20% were seen once. Deletions cut 3 bases from V and 1 base from J, with 9 bases between. This CDR3 is built from 15 residues. In this sample, this clonotype turned up a few times. Its target is not known. This chain uses TRBV12-3 or TRBV12-4 with TRBJ1-4; D gene ambiguous. The specimen comprised PBMCs, mostly from graft donor cells, sampled 180 days after TCRalphabeta/CD19-depleted stem cell transplant. This TCR was recovered from a male patient younger than 18 who had a stem cell transplant for acute lymphoblastic leukemia, so the T cells may come from the graft donor. The CDR3 spells CASSFVGLTNEKLFF. Here the CDR3 DNA reads TGTGCCAGCAGTTTCGTAGGGTTAACTAATGAAAAACTGTTTTTT.